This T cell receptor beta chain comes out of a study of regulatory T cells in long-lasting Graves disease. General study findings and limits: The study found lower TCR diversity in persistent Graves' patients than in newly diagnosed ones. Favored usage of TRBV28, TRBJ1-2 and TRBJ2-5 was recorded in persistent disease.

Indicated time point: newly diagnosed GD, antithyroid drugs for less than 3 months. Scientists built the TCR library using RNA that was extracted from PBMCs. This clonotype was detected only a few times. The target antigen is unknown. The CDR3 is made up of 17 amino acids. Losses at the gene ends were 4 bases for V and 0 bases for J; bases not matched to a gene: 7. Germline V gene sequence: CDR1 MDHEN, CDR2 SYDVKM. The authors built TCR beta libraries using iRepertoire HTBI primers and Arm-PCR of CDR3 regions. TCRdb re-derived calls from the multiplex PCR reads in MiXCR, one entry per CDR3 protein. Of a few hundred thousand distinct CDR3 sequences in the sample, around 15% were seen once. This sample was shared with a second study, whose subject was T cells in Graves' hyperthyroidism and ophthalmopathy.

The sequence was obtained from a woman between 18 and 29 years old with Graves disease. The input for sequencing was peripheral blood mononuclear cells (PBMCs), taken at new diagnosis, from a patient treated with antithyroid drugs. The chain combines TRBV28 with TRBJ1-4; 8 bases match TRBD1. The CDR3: CASSSGQGGATNEKLFF. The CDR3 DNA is TGTGCCAGCAGTTCCGGACAGGGTGGCGCAACTAATGAAAAACTGTTTTTT.